Included here is one T cell receptor beta chain sequence, with context. The antigen is unknown. Sequencing used immunoSEQ multiplex PCR; TCRdb keeps in-frame clones, though not all of them. Of 60,000 to 65,000 clones in the sample, approximately 80% were seen once. Indicated time point: week 35, safety follow-up. A 20-mer mutant IDH1 peptide at 300 ug was injected subcutaneously with topical imiquimod. Eight vaccine doses were administered to patients at weeks 1, 3, 5, 7, 11, 15, 19 and 23. The data were obtained in a study of a mutant IDH1 vaccine in newly diagnosed glioma. Overall study context: The start of vaccination came 4-6 weeks after radiotherapy alone, or with temozolomide cycles.

This CDR3 spans 13 amino acids. V was shortened by 7 bases and J by 7 bases, with 16 bases between the two germline ends. Germline V gene lookup returns CDR1 SEHNR and CDR2 FQNEAQ (reference sequence). Study-wide results and caveats: Immune responses induced by the vaccine were seen in roughly 93% of patients, spanning multiple MHC alleles.

This sequence originates from a man aged 30 to 39 with glioma. J is TRBJ2-5 and V is TRBV7-9, with D possibly being TRBD2 (5 bases). The specimen comprised PBMCs, sampled from a glioma patient whose treatment included an IDH1 peptide vaccine. CDR3 coding DNA: TGTGCCAGCATCTCGACCGGGAAGGGGACCCAGTACTTC. This sequence encodes CASISTGKGTQYF.